Following are 24 T cell receptor beta chains from one sample sequenced in a study of blood T cell repertoires in COVID-19. Libraries were prepared by immunoSEQ multiplex PCR; TCRdb keeps only in-frame clonotypes and omits some of them. The sample shows approximately 89,000 clones, approximately 87% of them seen only once. What was sequenced was peripheral blood. The receptors come from a woman aged 70-85 years with acute or convalescent COVID-19.

This rearrangement joins TRBV25-1 to TRBJ2-1; D not resolved. This CDR3 region has 12 residues. CDR1 MGHDK and CDR2 SYGVNS come from the germline V gene. Trimming took 2 bases from V and 4 from J, leaving 3 bases between them. The CDR3 here is CASSEPYNEQFF. The CDR3, as DNA: TGTGCCAGCAGTGAACCTTACAATGAGCAGTTCTTC.

V is TRBV21-1 and J is TRBJ2-4; TRBD1, the table's D call, was not compared with the DNA. TRBV21-1 has pseudogene status. This CDR3 spans 16 amino acids. The CDR3 protein is CASSKGHTLAKNIQYF. The CDR3, as DNA: TGTGCCAGCAGCAAAGGACACACGCTAGCCAAAAACATTCAGTACTTC.

The chain couples TRBV10-1 to TRBJ2-1; 8 bases align to TRBD2. V was pared by 8 bases and J by 7 bases, with 10 bases of the junction left unmatched. The germline V gene has CDR1 WNHNN and CDR2 SYGVQD (reference sequence). The length of the CDR3 is 14 residues. CDR3 bases: TGCGCCAGCGGTGCGGGGGGACCGGGGAATGAGCAGTTCTTC. Protein product: CASGAGGPGNEQFF.

This chain connects TRBV4-1 to TRBJ1-5; TRBD1 matches 7 bases. Germline CDR1 and CDR2: MGHRA and YSYEKL. V dropped 0 bases and J dropped 4; count of bases not matched to a gene: 12. This CDR3 is 18 amino acids long. The CDR3 sequence is CASSQEPGQTLSNQPQHF. The DNA of the CDR3 is TGCGCCAGCAGCCAAGAGCCGGGACAGACACTAAGTAATCAGCCCCAGCATTTT.

This sequence joins TRBV6-5 and TRBJ2-7, with 11 nucleotides matching TRBD2. CDR3 size: 15 residues. Germline V gives CDR1 MNHEY, CDR2 SVGAGI. The V and J ends lost 6 bases and 3 bases, in that order; junction bases with no gene match: 7. In DNA, the CDR3 is TGTGCCAGCAGCACGGGACTAGCGGCGCTCTACGAGCAGTACGTC. Its protein product is CASSTGLAALYEQYV.

V usage is TRBV10-1 and J usage is TRBJ2-3, with D perhaps matching TRBD2 (6 bases). This CDR3 has 16 residues. The V gene lost 3 bases and the J gene lost 1 base, with 14 bases spanning the gap. Germline V gene lookup returns CDR1 WNHNN and CDR2 SYGVQD (reference sequence). The CDR3 DNA reads TGCGCCAGCAGTGATAATAGCGGAGGGGGCACAGATACGCAGTATTTT. Translated: CASSDNSGGGTDTQYF.

The chain has TRBV7-8 and TRBJ2-3; 9 bases align to TRBD2. Germline V lookup: CDR1 SGHVS, CDR2 FQNEAQ. J gave up 8 bases and V 6 bases, and 12 bases lay outside the gene matches. This CDR3 is 15 amino acids long. CDR3: CASRLSSGDGGTQYF. For the CDR3, the DNA is TGTGCCAGCAGACTATCTAGCGGGGATGGCGGTACGCAGTATTTT.

This clone turned up a few times. The J gene is TRBJ2-5, the V gene TRBV3-1 (or the pseudogene TRBV3-2), with 10 bases identical to TRBD2. The CDR3 contains 16 residues. V gave up 7 bases and J gave up 2 bases; unmatched junction bases: 10. In germline, CDR1 is LGHDT, CDR2 YNNKEL (reference sequence). The DNA for the CDR3 is TGTGCCAGCAAGATGATACTAGCGGGAACTCAAGAGACCCAGTACTTC. This sequence encodes CASKMILAGTQETQYF.

This sequence joins TRBV7-9 and TRBJ2-1, with 9 nucleotides matching TRBD2. V lost 1 base to trimming and J lost 10 bases; unmatched junction nucleotides: 11. The CDR3 runs to 16 residues. The germline gives CDR1 SEHNR, CDR2 FQNEAQ (reference sequence). CDR3 residues: CASSLVGLARDWEQFF. In nucleotides, the CDR3 is TGTGCCAGCAGCTTAGTTGGACTAGCGCGTGACTGGGAGCAGTTCTTC.

This clone was seen a few times. This rearrangement joins TRBV21-1 to TRBJ2-7; no check of the table's D call, TRBD1, against the DNA was made. TRBV21-1 is recorded as a pseudogene. CDR3 length: 18 amino acids. DNA for the CDR3: TGTGCCAGCGCCAGAAGCCGGGACAGTACAAGTAGGCCCTACGAGCAGTACGTC. Translation: CASARSRDSTSRPYEQYV.

This clone has a single count. This rearrangement joins TRBV29-1 to TRBJ2-3; 10 nucleotides match TRBD2. Trimming cost V 7 bases and J 0 bases; bases outside gene matches: 7. Germline V gene data show CDR1 as SQVTM and CDR2 as ANQGSEA. The CDR3 sequence is 15 residues long. In DNA form, the CDR3 reads TGCAGCGCCGGGACTAGCGAAGGGAGCACAGATACGCAGTATTTT. Translated: CSAGTSEGSTDTQYF.

J is TRBJ1-2 and V is TRBV12-5; 10 bases are a match to TRBD1. This CDR3 is 18 amino acids long. Germline-derived CDR1 and CDR2 are LGHNT and FRNRAP. V trimming: 0 bases; J trimming: 2 bases; junction bases outside the gene matches: 9. CDR3 protein: CASGLVPLLGQGNYGYTF. Written as DNA, the CDR3 is TGTGCTAGTGGTTTGGTACCTCTCTTGGGACAGGGGAACTATGGCTACACCTTC.

J is TRBJ2-3 and V is TRBV4-2, with TRBD2 identical over 14 bases. Germline CDR1 is LGHNA and CDR2 is YNFKEQ. Losses at the gene ends were 3 bases for V and 2 bases for J; bases not matched to a gene: 10. This CDR3 region has 19 residues. The CDR3 loop reads CASSHIEPGLAGDTDTQYF. CDR3 nucleotide sequence: TGTGCCAGCAGCCATATAGAGCCGGGACTAGCGGGGGACACAGATACGCAGTATTTT.

The chain combines TRBV19 with TRBJ1-1; no firm D call. CDR1 LNHDA and CDR2 SQIVND come from the germline V gene (reference sequence). The CDR3 runs to 15 residues. V lost 5 bases and J 3 bases, leaving 16 bases between the germline ends. CDR3 sequence: CASSLGPTRDTEAFF. The CDR3 DNA reads TGTGCCAGTAGTTTGGGCCCCACTAGGGACACTGAAGCTTTCTTT. Using reference TRBV19 and TRBJ1-1 for the parts outside the CDR3, the full variable domain is DGGITQSPKYLFRKEGQNVTLSCEQNLNHDAMYWYRQDPGQGLRLIYYSQIVNDFQKGDIAEGYSVSREKKESFPLTVTSAQKNPTAFYLCASSLGPTRDTEAFFGQGTRLTVV.

This clone was observed a single time. The chain links TRBV5-4 to TRBJ1-1; maybe TRBD1 (5 bases). Trimming left V 4 bases short and J 1 base short, with 17 bases between. Germline V gives CDR1 SGHNT, CDR2 YYREEE (reference sequence). The CDR3 contains 16 residues. The CDR3 nucleotides are TGTGCCAGCAGCCCGGGGGGACGGGGTCAGAACACTGAAGCTTTCTTT. Translated: CASSPGGRGQNTEAFF.

The chain employs TRBV4-2 and TRBJ2-1; the D gene is possibly TRBD1 (5 bases). The V gene lost 0 bases and the J gene lost 11 bases, with 11 bases spanning the gap. The CDR3 has 13 amino acids. The V gene's germline CDR1 is LGHNA and CDR2 YNFKEQ. CDR3 loop: CASSQDLQGKQFF. CDR3 DNA: TGTGCCAGCAGCCAAGATCTGCAGGGCAAGCAGTTCTTC.

The chain is built from TRBV7-6 and TRBJ2-1, with 7 bases fitting TRBD2. Germline trimming cut 5 bases from V and 3 bases from J; bases unmatched to any gene: 10. Per germline, CDR1 SGHVS and CDR2 FNYEAQ. This CDR3 has 16 amino acids. CDR3 sequence reads: CASSAGTTAIYNEQFF. The CDR3 region has the DNA TGTGCCAGCAGCGCTGGGACTACCGCTATCTACAATGAGCAGTTCTTC. Supplemented by reference TRBV7-6 and TRBJ2-1, the full variable domain reads GAGVSQSPRYKVTKRGQDVALRCDPISGHVSLYWYRQALGQGPEFLTYFNYEAQQDKSGLPNDRFSAERPEGSISTLTIQRTEQRDSAMYRCASSAGTTAIYNEQFFGPGTRLTVL.

In DNA, the CDR3 is TGTGCCAGTAGTACCGAGACAGGGCCCATTTCCTACGAGCAGTACGTC. Amino acid sequence: CASSTETGPISYEQYV. V gene TRBV19 combines with J gene TRBJ2-7; 7 bases agree with TRBD1. CDR1 is LNHDA and CDR2 is SQIVND in the germline V gene (reference sequence). This CDR3 has 16 amino acids. The V segment lost 4 bases and the J segment 1 base; nucleotides outside the gene matches: 10.

V is TRBV7-6 and J is TRBJ2-3; D not certain. Trimming shortened V by 3 bases and J by 6 bases, and 13 bases separated the two germline ends. Germline-derived CDR1 and CDR2 are SGHVS and FNYEAQ. The CDR3 length is 14 residues. The CDR3 reads CASSFSSSEDTQYF. The CDR3 bases are TGTGCCAGCAGCTTTTCTAGTTCTGAGGATACGCAGTATTTT.

The chain joins TRBV2 to TRBJ1-5, with 8 bases fitting TRBD1. Germline V gives CDR1 SNHLY, CDR2 FYNNEI. The V and J ends lost 7 bases and 2 bases, in that order; junction bases with no gene match: 7. CDR3 length equals 15 residues. The CDR3 DNA is TGTGCCAGCAACCTACAGGGGGTCGGCAATCAGCCCCAGCATTTT. The encoded protein is CASNLQGVGNQPQHF.

This clone was seen once. The chain combines TRBV28 with TRBJ2-3, with 10 bases fitting TRBD2. The V gene end was trimmed by 8 bases and the J gene end by 1 base; junction bases not matched to a gene: 3. This CDR3 contains 14 residues. The germline V gene has CDR1 MDHEN and CDR2 SYDVKM. The CDR3 loop is CASRSGRRTDTQYF. As DNA, the CDR3 is TGTGCCAGCCGTAGCGGGAGGCGCACAGATACGCAGTATTTT.

The genes are TRBV3-1 (or the pseudogene TRBV3-2) and TRBJ2-6; 9 nucleotides agree with TRBD1. This CDR3 comprises 20 residues. V dropped 1 base and J dropped 0; count of bases not matched to a gene: 10. CDR1 LGHDT and CDR2 YNNKEL come from the germline V gene (reference sequence). The CDR3 nucleotides read TGTGCCAGCAGCCAAGGAGGTGCGGGACAGGGCTACTCTGGGGCCAACGTCCTGACTTTC. It yields the protein CASSQGGAGQGYSGANVLTF.

The chain employs TRBV27 and TRBJ2-2; 7 positions agree with TRBD2. Germline V gene sequence: CDR1 MNHEY, CDR2 SMNVEV (reference sequence). This CDR3 is 19 amino acids long. J was trimmed by 4 bases and V by 6 bases; bases with no gene match: 20. The CDR3 spells CASRPLGPSGPGGTGELFF. The CDR3 nucleotides are TGTGCCAGCAGGCCCCTGGGGCCTAGCGGTCCCGGGGGCACCGGGGAGCTGTTTTTT.

V usage is TRBV28 and J usage is TRBJ2-1; 8 nucleotides line up with TRBD2. V shed 5 bases and J 0 bases; nucleotides not matched to a gene: 12. Per the germline V gene, CDR1 is MDHEN and CDR2 is SYDVKM. The CDR3 contains 18 residues. DNA of the CDR3: TGTGCCAGCAGTAGGAGTCCGGGACTAGGGAGCTCCTACAATGAGCAGTTCTTC. Encoded protein: CASSRSPGLGSSYNEQFF.